Shown below are 27 T cell receptor beta chains from a single sample sequenced in a study of blood T cells in healthy people across ages. Primers used in a second PCR of roughly 6 to 12 cycles were a sample-barcoded 5' primer and a J-beta primer mix. TCRdb reprocessed the 5' RACE reads with MiXCR, giving one entry per CDR3 protein. The profile covers 550,000 to 600,000 distinct CDR3 sequences, with more than 45% appearing a single time and 20% to 25% taken by the ten largest. Sequencing was performed on blood. The receptors originated from a man of 80 years or more in good health.

The chain employs TRBV12-3 or TRBV12-4 and TRBJ2-1; unclear D gene. The CDR3 has 10 residues. V was cut by 8 bases and J by 5 bases, with 4 bases left in between. The DNA of the CDR3 is TGTGCCAGCGGAGACAATGAGCAGTTCTTC. Translation: CASGDNEQFF.

The V and J genes are TRBV5-1 and TRBJ1-5; D gene unclear. CDR1 SGHRS and CDR2 YFSETQ come from the germline V gene. Trimming pared 0 bases from V and 8 bases from J, leaving 12 bases between. This CDR3 spans 14 amino acids. The CDR3 coding sequence is TGCGCCAGCAGCTTGGCCGGGATAGGGAAGCCCCAGCATTTT. It encodes CASSLAGIGKPQHF. The full variable domain, rest sourced from reference TRBV5-1 and TRBJ1-5, is KAGVTQTPRYLIKTRGQQVTLSCSPISGHRSVSWYQQTPGQGLQFLFEYFSETQRNKGNFPGRFSGRQFSNSRSEMNVSTLELGDSALYLCASSLAGIGKPQHFGDGTRLSIL.

The chain carries TRBV28 and TRBJ2-1, with D hard to call. CDR1 MDHEN and CDR2 SYDVKM come from the germline V gene. V was trimmed by 7 bases and J by 0 bases, leaving 10 bases between them. The CDR3 totals 14 residues. This chain's CDR3 is CASKTTRSYNEQFF. The DNA of the CDR3 is TGTGCCAGCAAAACCACTCGCTCCTACAATGAGCAGTTCTTC. The full variable domain, rest sourced from reference TRBV28 and TRBJ2-1, is DVKVTQSSRYLVKRTGEKVFLECVQDMDHENMFWYRQDPGLGLRLIYFSYDVKMKEKGDIPEGYSVSREKKERFSLILESASTNQTSMYLCASKTTRSYNEQFFGPGTRLTVL.

J is TRBJ2-5 and V is TRBV5-6; tentatively, D is TRBD1 (6 bases). The germline V gene encodes CDR1 SGHDT and CDR2 YYEEEE. The germline V and J ends were trimmed by 4 bases and 11 bases, with 18 bases remaining between them. This CDR3 is 13 amino acids long. The CDR3: CASSHSGQFVQYF. Written as DNA, the CDR3 is TGTGCCAGCAGCCACAGCGGACAGTTCGTGCAGTACTTC.

CDR3 nucleotides: TGTGCCAGCAGCGCACCCGGGGTTGAGACCCAGTACTTC. Protein product: CASSAPGVETQYF. The chain has TRBV7-9 and TRBJ2-5; possible D gene TRBD2, 5 bases. CDR1 is SEHNR, CDR2 FQNEAQ, per germline (reference sequence). The CDR3 loop spans 13 amino acids. V lost 5 bases and J 5 bases, leaving 12 bases between the germline ends.

This clonotype was observed once. The rearrangement joins TRBV29-1 to TRBJ2-5; TRBD1 agrees at 9 bases. The CDR3 is 11 amino acids. The germline V gene encodes CDR1 SQVTM and CDR2 ANQGSEA. V was pared by 7 bases and J by 6 bases, with 3 bases of the junction left unmatched. The CDR3 nucleotides are TGCAGCGAAGGGACAGGGAAGACCCAGTACTTC. Amino acids: CSEGTGKTQYF.

The chain joins TRBV12-3 or TRBV12-4 to TRBJ1-6; TRBD1 aligns across 7 bases. This CDR3 is built from 15 residues. J lost 6 bases, V lost 6 bases, and 8 bases had no gene match. The CDR3 reads CASRQGTATNSPLHF. The CDR3, as DNA: TGTGCCAGCAGACAAGGGACAGCAACTAATTCACCCCTCCACTTT.

This clonotype has more than one count but fewer than ten. The chain combines TRBV4-1 with TRBJ2-5; D is unclear. The J call may be incorrect, as the DNA end agrees better with TRBJ2-7. The CDR3 contains 14 residues. Looked up from germline, CDR1 is MGHRA and CDR2 is YSYEKL. CDR3 sequence (DNA): TGCGCCAGCAGCCAAGACTTTGGGGATTACGAGCAGTACTTC. Translating it yields CASSQDFGDYEQYF.

V usage is TRBV24-1 and J usage is TRBJ2-4; D ambiguous. Germline CDR1 is KGHDR and CDR2 is SFDVKD. V gave up 2 bases and J gave up 0 bases, with 7 bases separating them. This CDR3 region has 15 residues. DNA for the CDR3: TGTGCCACCAGTGATTCTACCCTAGCCAAAAACATTCAGTACTTC. Amino acids: CATSDSTLAKNIQYF.

V and J are TRBV20-1 and TRBJ2-3; possibly TRBD2 for D (6 bases). V lost 4 bases, J lost 0 bases, and 14 bases lay in between. The CDR3 loop spans 15 amino acids. The germline gives CDR1 DFQATT, CDR2 SNEGSKA (reference sequence). Here the CDR3 DNA reads TGCAGTGCTAAGGGGCGGGGAGCTAGCACAGATACGCAGTATTTT. Translated: CSAKGRGASTDTQYF.

The gene calls are TRBV20-1 and TRBJ2-1, with D perhaps being TRBD1 or TRBD2 (7 bases each). The CDR3 sequence is 15 residues long. Germline CDR1 and CDR2: DFQATT and SNEGSKA (reference sequence). V dropped 6 bases and J dropped 8 bases, with 23 bases sitting between them. The CDR3 loop reads CSADSAGRGHDEQFF. In DNA form, the CDR3 reads TGCAGTGCCGACTCCGCGGGGAGGGGGCATGATGAGCAGTTCTTC.

The chain carries TRBV5-1 and TRBJ1-2; tentatively, D is TRBD1 (5 bases). CDR1 is SGHRS and CDR2 is YFSETQ in the germline V gene. The CDR3 extends over 15 amino acids. V lost 3 bases, J lost 4 bases, and 16 bases lay in between. The DNA of the CDR3 is TGCGCCAGCAGCTCTCCCGGGGGGAGCGGCTATGGCTACACCTTC. It codes for CASSSPGGSGYGYTF.

The rearrangement joins TRBV5-1 to TRBJ2-7; 11 positions agree with TRBD2. The J segment lost 5 bases and the V segment lost 2 bases, leaving 9 bases of the junction unmatched. This CDR3 comprises 16 residues. Per the germline V gene, CDR1 is SGHRS and CDR2 is YFSETQ. The CDR3 nucleotides are TGCGCCAGCAGCTTTGCCCCTAGCGGGGGGTTTGACGAGCAGTACTTC. Its translation: CASSFAPSGGFDEQYF.

This clonotype was counted many times. The chain recombines TRBV29-1 with TRBJ1-1; no reliable D call. The CDR3 sequence is 12 residues long. Germline-derived CDR1 and CDR2 are SQVTM and ANQGSEA. V shed 1 base and J shed 10 bases, with 13 bases lying between them. In DNA form, the CDR3 reads TGCAGCGTTGAAGTTGCGGTAGCGGGAGCTTTCTTT. Residues: CSVEVAVAGAFF.

J is TRBJ2-3 and V is TRBV10-3; no definite D call. V lost 0 bases, J lost 2 bases, and 9 bases lay in between. CDR1 is ENHRY, CDR2 SYGVKD, per germline. The CDR3 is 15 residues long. The CDR3 loop reads CAISESRQDTDTQYF. CDR3 nucleotides: TGTGCCATCAGTGAGTCGAGGCAAGACACAGATACGCAGTATTTT.

This clonotype was seen only a few times. This chain's CDR3 is CASSYARQETQYF. The CDR3 DNA reads as TGTGCCAGCAGTTACGCCAGACAAGAGACCCAGTACTTC. The chain links TRBV6-2 or TRBV6-3 to TRBJ2-5; no reliable D call. Germline V gene data show CDR1 as MNHEY and CDR2 as SVGEGT. The V and J ends lost 2 bases and 2 bases respectively, with 6 bases between them. The length of the CDR3 is 13 residues.

This clonotype has just one count. Mismatch with germline at one junction end may stem from a read error. CDR3 region: CASSPNLGQGGNEKFF. The CDR3 nucleotides are TGTGCCAGCAGCCCCAACCTGGGACAGGGCGGCAATGAGAAGTTCTTC. J is TRBJ2-1 and V is TRBV7-3, with 9 bases identical to TRBD1. CDR3 length: 16 residues. From germline, CDR1 is SGHTA and CDR2 FQGTGA.

This clonotype was counted a few times. This rearrangement joins TRBV7-9 to TRBJ1-2, with TRBD1 as a possible D gene (5 bases). V was clipped by 5 bases and J by 0 bases, with 16 bases between them. The CDR3 is 16 residues long. Germline assignment: CDR1 SEHNR and CDR2 FQNEAQ (reference sequence). The CDR3 DNA reads TGTGCCAGCAGCCGCCTACAGGCAGCAGCTAACTATGGCTACACCTTC. Protein sequence: CASSRLQAAANYGYTF.

This clonotype appeared many times. The chain carries TRBV27 and TRBJ2-1; the match to TRBD2 covers 13 bases. This CDR3 spans 17 amino acids. J lost 12 bases, V lost 3 bases, and 14 bases had no gene match. Germline CDR1 and CDR2: MNHEY and SMNVEV (reference sequence). CDR3 nucleotide sequence: TGTGCCAGCAGTTTGGGGACTAGCGGGAACCCCTTTCTTGGGCAGTTCTTC. Translation: CASSLGTSGNPFLGQFF.

V and J are TRBV10-3 and TRBJ2-3; 9 bases are shared with TRBD1. J gave up 1 base and V 6 bases, and 23 bases lay outside the gene matches. This CDR3 has 21 residues. Germline V lookup: CDR1 ENHRY, CDR2 SYGVKD. The CDR3 loop is CAIRTPIAGGGQGFGTDTQYF. As DNA, the CDR3 is TGTGCCATCAGGACACCCATCGCTGGAGGGGGACAGGGATTCGGCACAGATACGCAGTATTTT.

This chain uses TRBV12-3 or TRBV12-4 with TRBJ1-5, with D possibly TRBD1 on 6 matching bases. The CDR3 has 13 residues. Trimming removed 6 bases from V and 7 bases from J, with 13 bases in between. CDR3 in DNA: TGTGCCAGCAGCCTCGGACAGATCCAGCCCCAGCATTTT. The encoded protein is CASSLGQIQPQHF.

The CDR3 sequence: CATSRAADYNEQFF. The CDR3 bases are TGTGCCACCAGCCGGGCGGCTGACTACAATGAGCAGTTCTTC. This sequence joins TRBV6-2 or TRBV6-3 and TRBJ2-1; D gene ambiguous. CDR1 and CDR2 from the germline V gene are MNHEY and SVGEGT. The CDR3 sequence is 14 residues long. The germline V and J ends were trimmed by 10 bases and 3 bases, with 16 bases remaining between them.

The chain carries TRBV6-6 and TRBJ1-4; the D is unclear. Trimming removed 2 bases from V and 5 bases from J, with 9 bases in between. Germline CDR1 reads MNHNY; CDR2 reads SVGAGI (reference sequence). This CDR3 has 14 residues. The CDR3 nucleotides read TGTGCCAGCAGTTACGGTCAGTCCAATGAAAAACTGTTTTTT. Its protein is CASSYGQSNEKLFF.

J is TRBJ2-3 and V is TRBV24-1, with 7 bases lining up with TRBD1. Trimming removed 5 bases from V and 3 bases from J; junction bases left unmatched: 10. The CDR3 loop spans 16 amino acids. Germline V CDR1 and CDR2: KGHDR, SFDVKD. The CDR3 DNA is TGTGCCACCAGTGGCAGGGGGACGATTGGGACAGATACGCAGTATTTT. This sequence encodes CATSGRGTIGTDTQYF.

This clonotype was detected once. The rearrangement links TRBV20-1 to TRBJ2-4, with no clear D. Germline CDR1 DFQATT, CDR2 SNEGSKA (reference sequence). The CDR3 runs 14 residues. Trimming removed 3 bases from V and 13 bases from J, with 22 bases in between. The CDR3 protein is CSASALESLERQYF. CDR3 nucleotides: TGCAGTGCTAGCGCTCTAGAGAGTTTGGAAAGGCAGTACTTC.

The chain recombines TRBV5-1 with TRBJ1-2; possibly TRBD1 for D (5 bases). The germline V gene has CDR1 SGHRS and CDR2 YFSETQ. The CDR3 is 12 amino acids. The V end was cut by 5 bases, the J end by 8 bases, with 13 bases between. CDR3 in amino acids: CASREGPEGYTF. CDR3 nucleotide sequence: TGCGCCAGCAGGGAGGGGCCTGAAGGCTACACCTTC.

Only a few counts were recorded for this clonotype. This chain joins TRBV10-2 and TRBJ1-1; D is unclear. CDR3 length: 11 amino acids. Germline CDR1 WSHSY, CDR2 SAAADI. The V end was cut by 2 bases, the J end by 5 bases, with 3 bases between. The CDR3 spells CASSEGTEAFF. CDR3 coding DNA: TGCGCCAGCAGTGAGGGTACTGAAGCTTTCTTT.